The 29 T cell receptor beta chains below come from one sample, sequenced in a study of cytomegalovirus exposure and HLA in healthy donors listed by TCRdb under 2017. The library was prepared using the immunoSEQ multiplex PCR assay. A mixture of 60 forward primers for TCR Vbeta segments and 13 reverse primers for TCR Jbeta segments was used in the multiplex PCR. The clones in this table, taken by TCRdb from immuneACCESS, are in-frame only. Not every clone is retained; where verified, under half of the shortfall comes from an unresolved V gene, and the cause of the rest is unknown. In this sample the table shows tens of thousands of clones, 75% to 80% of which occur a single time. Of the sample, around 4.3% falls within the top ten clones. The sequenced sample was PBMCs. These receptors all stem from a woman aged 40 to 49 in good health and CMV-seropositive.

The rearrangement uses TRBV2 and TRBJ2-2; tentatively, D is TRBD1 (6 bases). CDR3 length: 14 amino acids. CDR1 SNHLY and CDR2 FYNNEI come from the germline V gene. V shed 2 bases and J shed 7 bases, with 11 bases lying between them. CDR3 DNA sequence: TGTGCCAGCAGTGAAACAGGGTTGGGCGGGGAGCTGTTTTTT. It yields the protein CASSETGLGGELFF.

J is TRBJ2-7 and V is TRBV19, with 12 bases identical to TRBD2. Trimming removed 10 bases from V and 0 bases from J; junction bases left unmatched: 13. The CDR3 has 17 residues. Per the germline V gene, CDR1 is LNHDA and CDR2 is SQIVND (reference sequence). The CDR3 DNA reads TGTGCCACCATTGGACTAGCGGGATCGCCTATCTCCTACGAGCAGTACTTC. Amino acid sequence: CATIGLAGSPISYEQYF.

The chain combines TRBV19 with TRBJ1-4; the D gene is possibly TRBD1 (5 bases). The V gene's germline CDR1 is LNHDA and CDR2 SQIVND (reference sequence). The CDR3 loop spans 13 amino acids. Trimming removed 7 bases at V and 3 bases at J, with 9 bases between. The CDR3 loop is CASTGGANEKLFF. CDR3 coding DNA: TGTGCCAGTACGGGGGGGGCTAATGAAAAACTGTTTTTT. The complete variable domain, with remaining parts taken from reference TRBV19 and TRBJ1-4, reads DGGITQSPKYLFRKEGQNVTLSCEQNLNHDAMYWYRQDPGQGLRLIYYSQIVNDFQKGDIAEGYSVSREKKESFPLTVTSAQKNPTAFYLCASTGGANEKLFFGSGTQLSVL.

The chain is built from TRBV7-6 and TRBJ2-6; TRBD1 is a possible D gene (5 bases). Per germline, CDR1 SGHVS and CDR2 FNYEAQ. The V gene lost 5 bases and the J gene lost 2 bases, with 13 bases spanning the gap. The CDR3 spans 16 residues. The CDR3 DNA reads TGTGCCAGCAGCCCCAACTCAGGGACTGGGGCCAACGTCCTGACTTTC. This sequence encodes CASSPNSGTGANVLTF.

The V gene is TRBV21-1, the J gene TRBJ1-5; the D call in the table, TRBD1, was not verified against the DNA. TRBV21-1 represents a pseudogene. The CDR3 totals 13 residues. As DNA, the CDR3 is TGTGCCAGCAGCAAACCGAGGGGGCAGCCCCAGCATTTT. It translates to CASSKPRGQPQHF.

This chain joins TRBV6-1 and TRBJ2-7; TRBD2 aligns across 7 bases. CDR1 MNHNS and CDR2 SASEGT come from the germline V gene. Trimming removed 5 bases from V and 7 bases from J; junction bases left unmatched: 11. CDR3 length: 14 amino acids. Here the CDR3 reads CASSSGRVLGEQYF. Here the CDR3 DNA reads TGTGCCAGCAGTTCAGGGAGGGTTTTGGGGGAGCAGTACTTC.

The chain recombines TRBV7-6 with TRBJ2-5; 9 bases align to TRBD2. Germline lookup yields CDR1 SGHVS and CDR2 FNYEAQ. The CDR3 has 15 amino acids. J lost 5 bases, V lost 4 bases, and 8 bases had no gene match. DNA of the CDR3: TGTGCCAGCAGCTCCTTAGCGGGAGAAAGGGAGACCCAGTACTTC. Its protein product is CASSSLAGERETQYF.

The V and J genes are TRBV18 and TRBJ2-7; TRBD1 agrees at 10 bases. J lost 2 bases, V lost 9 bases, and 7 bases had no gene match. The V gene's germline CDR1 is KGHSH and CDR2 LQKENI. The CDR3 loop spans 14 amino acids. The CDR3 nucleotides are TGTGCCAGTGCCGGGACAGGGGTGGCCTACGAGCAGTACTTC. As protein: CASAGTGVAYEQYF.

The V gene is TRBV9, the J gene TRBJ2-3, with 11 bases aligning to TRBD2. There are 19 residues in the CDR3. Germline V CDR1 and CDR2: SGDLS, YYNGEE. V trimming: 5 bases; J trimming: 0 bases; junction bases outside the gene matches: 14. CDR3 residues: CASSKSGLAEYFSTDTQYF. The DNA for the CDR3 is TGTGCCAGCAGTAAGTCGGGACTAGCGGAATATTTTAGCACAGATACGCAGTATTTT.

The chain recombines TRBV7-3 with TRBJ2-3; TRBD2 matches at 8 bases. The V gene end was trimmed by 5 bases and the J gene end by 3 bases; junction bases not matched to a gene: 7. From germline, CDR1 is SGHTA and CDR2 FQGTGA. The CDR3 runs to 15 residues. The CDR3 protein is CASSLISGMTDTQYF. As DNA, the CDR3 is TGTGCCAGCAGCCTCATTAGCGGGATGACAGATACGCAGTATTTT. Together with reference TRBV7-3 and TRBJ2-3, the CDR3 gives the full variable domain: GAGVSQTPSNKVTEKGKYVELRCDPISGHTALYWYRQSLGQGPEFLIYFQGTGAADDSGLPNDRFFAVRPEGSVSTLKIQRTERGDSAVYLCASSLISGMTDTQYFGPGTRLTVL.

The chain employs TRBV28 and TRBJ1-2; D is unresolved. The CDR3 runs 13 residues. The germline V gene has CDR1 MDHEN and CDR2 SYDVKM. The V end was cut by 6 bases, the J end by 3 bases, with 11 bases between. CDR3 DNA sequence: TGTGCCAGCAGGGCTCACGGGGACTATGGCTACACCTTC. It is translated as CASRAHGDYGYTF.

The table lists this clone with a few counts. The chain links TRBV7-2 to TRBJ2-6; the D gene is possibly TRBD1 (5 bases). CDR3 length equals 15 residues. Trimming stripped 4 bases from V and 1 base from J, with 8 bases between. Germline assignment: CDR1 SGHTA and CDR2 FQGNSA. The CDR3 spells CASSSSGSGANVLTF. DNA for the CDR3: TGTGCCAGCAGCTCCTCAGGGTCTGGGGCCAACGTCCTGACTTTC.

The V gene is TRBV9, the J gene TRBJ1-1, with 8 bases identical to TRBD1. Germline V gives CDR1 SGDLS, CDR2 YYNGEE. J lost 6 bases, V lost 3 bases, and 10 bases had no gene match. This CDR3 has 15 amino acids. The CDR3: CASSAADRASSEAFF. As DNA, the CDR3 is TGTGCCAGCAGCGCTGCGGACAGGGCGTCGTCTGAAGCTTTCTTT.

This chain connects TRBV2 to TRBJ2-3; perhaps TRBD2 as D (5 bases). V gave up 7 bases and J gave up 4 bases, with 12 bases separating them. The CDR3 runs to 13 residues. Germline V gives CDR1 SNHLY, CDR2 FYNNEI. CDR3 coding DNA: TGTGCCAGCAACTGGGCCGGGGCAGATACGCAGTATTTT. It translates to CASNWAGADTQYF.

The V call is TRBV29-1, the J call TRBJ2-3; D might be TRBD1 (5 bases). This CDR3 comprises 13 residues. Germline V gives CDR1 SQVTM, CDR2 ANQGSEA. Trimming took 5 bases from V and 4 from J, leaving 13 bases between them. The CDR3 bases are TGCAGCGTTCTGCAGGGTCGGGCAGATACGCAGTATTTT. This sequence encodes CSVLQGRADTQYF.

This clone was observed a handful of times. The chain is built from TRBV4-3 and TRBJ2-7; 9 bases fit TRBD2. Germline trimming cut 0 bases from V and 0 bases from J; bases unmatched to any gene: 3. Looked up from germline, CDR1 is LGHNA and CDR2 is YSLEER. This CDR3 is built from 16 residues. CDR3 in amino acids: CASSQELAGSSYEQYF. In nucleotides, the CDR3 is TGCGCCAGCAGCCAAGAGCTAGCGGGGTCCTCCTACGAGCAGTACTTC.

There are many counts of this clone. This chain's CDR3 is CASSPSLGVQETQYF. Here the CDR3 DNA reads TGTGCCAGCAGCCCCAGCCTAGGGGTCCAAGAGACCCAGTACTTC. The rearrangement links TRBV7-6 to TRBJ2-5; maybe TRBD1 (5 bases). Germline CDR1 reads SGHVS; CDR2 reads FNYEAQ. The CDR3 extends over 15 amino acids. Trimming stripped 5 bases from V and 1 base from J, with 14 bases between. Full variable domain (missing parts from reference TRBV7-6 and TRBJ2-5): GAGVSQSPRYKVTKRGQDVALRCDPISGHVSLYWYRQALGQGPEFLTYFNYEAQQDKSGLPNDRFSAERPEGSISTLTIQRTEQRDSAMYRCASSPSLGVQETQYFGPGTRLLVL.

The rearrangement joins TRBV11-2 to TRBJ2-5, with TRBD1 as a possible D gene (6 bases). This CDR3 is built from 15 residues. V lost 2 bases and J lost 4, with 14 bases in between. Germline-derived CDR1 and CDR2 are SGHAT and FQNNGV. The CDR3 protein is CASSLIPGQGETQYF. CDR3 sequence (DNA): TGTGCCAGCAGCTTAATCCCGGGACAAGGAGAGACCCAGTACTTC.

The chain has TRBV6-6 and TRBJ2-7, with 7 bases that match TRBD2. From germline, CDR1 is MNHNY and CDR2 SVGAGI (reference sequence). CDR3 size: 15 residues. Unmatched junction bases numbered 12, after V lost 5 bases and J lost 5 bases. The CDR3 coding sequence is TGTGCCAGCAGTACCGATCTAGCGGCGGGGGACGAGCAGTACTTC. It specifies CASSTDLAAGDEQYF.

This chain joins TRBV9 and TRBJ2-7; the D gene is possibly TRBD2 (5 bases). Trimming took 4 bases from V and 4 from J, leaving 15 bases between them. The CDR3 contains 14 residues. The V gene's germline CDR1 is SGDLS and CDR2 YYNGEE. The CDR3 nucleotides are TGTGCCAGCAGCCCTACTAGAATAGGATACGAGCAGTACTTC. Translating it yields CASSPTRIGYEQYF.

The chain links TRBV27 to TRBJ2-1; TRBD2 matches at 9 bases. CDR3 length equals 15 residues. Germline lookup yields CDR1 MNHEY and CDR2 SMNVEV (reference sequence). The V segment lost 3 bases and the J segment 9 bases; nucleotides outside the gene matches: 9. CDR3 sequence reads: CASSFVDNSGSEQFF. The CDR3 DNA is TGTGCCAGCAGTTTCGTCGATAATAGCGGGAGTGAGCAGTTCTTC.

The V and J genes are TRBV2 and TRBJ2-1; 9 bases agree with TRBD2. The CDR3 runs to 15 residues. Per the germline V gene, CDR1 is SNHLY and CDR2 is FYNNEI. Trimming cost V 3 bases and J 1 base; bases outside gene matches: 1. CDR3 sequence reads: CASSEAGGSYNEQFF. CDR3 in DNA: TGTGCCAGCAGTGAGGCGGGAGGGTCCTACAATGAGCAGTTCTTC.

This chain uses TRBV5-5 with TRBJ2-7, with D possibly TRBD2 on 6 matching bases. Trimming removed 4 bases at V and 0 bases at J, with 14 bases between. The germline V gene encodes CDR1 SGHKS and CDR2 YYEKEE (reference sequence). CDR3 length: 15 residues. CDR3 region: CASSQLEGNSYEQYF. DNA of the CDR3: TGTGCCAGCAGCCAGTTGGAGGGAAACTCCTACGAGCAGTACTTC. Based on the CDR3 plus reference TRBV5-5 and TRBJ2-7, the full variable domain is DAGVTQSPTHLIKTRGQQVTLRCSPISGHKSVSWYQQVLGQGPQFIFQYYEKEERGRGNFPDRFSARQFPNYSSELNVNALLLGDSALYLCASSQLEGNSYEQYFGPGTRLTVT.

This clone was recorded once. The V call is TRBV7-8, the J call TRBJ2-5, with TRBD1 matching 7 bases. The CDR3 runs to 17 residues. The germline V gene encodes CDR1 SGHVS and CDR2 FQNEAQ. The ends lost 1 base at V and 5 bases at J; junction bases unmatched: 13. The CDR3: CASSLGFLTTGSETQYF. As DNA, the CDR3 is TGTGCCAGCAGCTTAGGTTTTTTGACGACAGGGAGTGAGACCCAGTACTTC.

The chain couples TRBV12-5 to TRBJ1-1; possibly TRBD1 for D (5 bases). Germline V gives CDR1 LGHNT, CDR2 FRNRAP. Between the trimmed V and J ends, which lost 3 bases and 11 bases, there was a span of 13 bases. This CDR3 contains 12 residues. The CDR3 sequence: CASGLQRDWAFF. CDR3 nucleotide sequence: TGTGCTAGTGGTTTACAACGGGACTGGGCTTTCTTT.

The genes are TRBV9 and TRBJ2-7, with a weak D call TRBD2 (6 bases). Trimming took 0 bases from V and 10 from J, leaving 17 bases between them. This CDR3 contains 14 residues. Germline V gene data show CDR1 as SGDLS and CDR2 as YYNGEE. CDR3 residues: CASSVVGDSPNQYF. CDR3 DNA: TGTGCCAGCAGCGTAGTCGGGGACTCCCCTAACCAGTACTTC.

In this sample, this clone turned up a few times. CDR3: CASRELRGLAGNEQFF. Written as DNA, the CDR3 is TGCGCCAGCAGGGAGCTCCGGGGACTAGCGGGAAATGAGCAGTTCTTC. The gene calls are TRBV10-1 and TRBJ2-1, with 13 bases fitting TRBD2. This CDR3 has 16 amino acids. Germline loops: CDR1 WNHNN, CDR2 SYGVQD (reference sequence). V gave up 6 bases and J gave up 7 bases; unmatched junction bases: 9.

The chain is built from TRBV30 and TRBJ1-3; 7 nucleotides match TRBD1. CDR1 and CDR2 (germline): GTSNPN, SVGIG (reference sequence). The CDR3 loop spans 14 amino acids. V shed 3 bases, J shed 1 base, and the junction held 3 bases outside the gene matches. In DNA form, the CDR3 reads TGTGCCTGGAGACAGGACAGGTCTGGAAACACCATATATTTT. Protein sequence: CAWRQDRSGNTIYF. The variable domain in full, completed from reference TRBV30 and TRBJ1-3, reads SQTIHQWPATLVQPVGSPLSLECTVEGTSNPNLYWYRQAAGRGLQLLFYSVGIGQISSEVPQNLSASRPQDRQFILSSKKLLLSDSGFYLCAWRQDRSGNTIYFGEGSWLTVV.

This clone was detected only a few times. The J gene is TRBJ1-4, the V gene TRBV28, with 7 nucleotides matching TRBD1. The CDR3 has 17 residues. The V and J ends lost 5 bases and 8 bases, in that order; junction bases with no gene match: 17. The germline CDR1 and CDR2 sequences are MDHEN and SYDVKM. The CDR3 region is CASSPGTEGGYREKLFF. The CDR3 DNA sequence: TGTGCCAGCAGTCCCGGGACAGAAGGAGGGTATCGCGAAAAACTGTTTTTT.